The 16 T cell receptor beta chains presented below share a single source sample, sequenced in a study of blood T cell repertoires in COVID-19 (dated by TCRdb to the early 2020s). The library was built by means of the immunoSEQ multiplex PCR assay. What TCRdb holds here is the immuneACCESS table cut down to in-frame rearrangements. Part of the clones is not present; checked against another copy, under half of the missing clones reflect an unresolved V gene, and the others are unexplained. This sample comprises over 50,000 clones, about three quarters of them detected only once. The ten largest clones capture under 15% of the sample. Source material: peripheral blood. Receptors were obtained from a human donor with active or convalescent COVID-19. The donor label of this sample is uncertain.

This clone was observed a few times. The V gene is TRBV19, the J gene TRBJ2-5; the match to TRBD1 covers 11 bases. CDR1 and CDR2 (germline): LNHDA, SQIVND (reference sequence). The CDR3 consists of 14 residues. The V segment lost 4 bases and the J segment 5 bases; nucleotides outside the gene matches: 3. The CDR3 loop is CASSRGQGVETQYF. As DNA, the CDR3 is TGTGCCAGTAGTAGGGGACAGGGGGTGGAGACCCAGTACTTC. Variable domain in full (rest from reference TRBV19 and TRBJ2-5): DGGITQSPKYLFRKEGQNVTLSCEQNLNHDAMYWYRQDPGQGLRLIYYSQIVNDFQKGDIAEGYSVSREKKESFPLTVTSAQKNPTAFYLCASSRGQGVETQYFGPGTRLLVL.

This chain uses TRBV29-1 with TRBJ2-2; 11 bases are shared with TRBD2. This CDR3 comprises 15 residues. From germline, CDR1 is SQVTM and CDR2 ANQGSEA. After removal of 4 bases from V and 5 bases from J, the junction contained 6 bases not matched to a gene. CDR3 sequence: CSVANSGRGTGELFF. CDR3 coding DNA: TGCAGCGTTGCCAATAGCGGGAGGGGAACCGGGGAGCTGTTTTTT.

This chain uses TRBV27 with TRBJ2-5; the D gene is possibly TRBD2 (6 bases). The CDR3 is 16 residues long. Germline V gives CDR1 MNHEY, CDR2 SMNVEV (reference sequence). V was clipped by 5 bases and J by 6 bases, with 22 bases between them. For the CDR3, the DNA is TGTGCCAGCAGTGCCCTGGCGACTAGTGGCGGTCAGACCCAGTACTTC. It encodes CASSALATSGGQTQYF.

This rearrangement joins TRBV10-3 to TRBJ1-2, with 7 bases that match TRBD1. Unmatched junction bases numbered 6, after V lost 6 bases and J lost 11 bases. The CDR3 length is 11 residues. Germline-derived CDR1 and CDR2 are ENHRY and SYGVKD. The CDR3 coding sequence is TGTGCCATCAGCTCCGGGACAGAGTACACCTTC. It encodes CAISSGTEYTF.

This clone has just one count. The gene calls are TRBV5-1 and TRBJ2-1; TRBD2 matches 10 bases. The ends lost 0 bases at V and 5 bases at J; junction bases unmatched: 5. The germline V gene encodes CDR1 SGHRS and CDR2 YFSETQ. The length of the CDR3 is 16 residues. CDR3 in DNA: TGCGCCAGCAGCTTGGAACTAGCGGGAATGAACAATGAGCAGTTCTTC. Translated: CASSLELAGMNNEQFF.

The CDR3 nucleotides read TGTGCCAGCAGCCATCTGTCTGAAAAACTGTTTTTT. Its translation is CASSHLSEKLFF. The rearrangement uses TRBV14 and TRBJ1-4; D unresolved. Germline V gene sequence: CDR1 SGHDN, CDR2 FVKESK. The V end was cut by 3 bases, the J end by 7 bases, with 6 bases between. This CDR3 is built from 12 residues.

The sample holds a few counts of this clone. V usage is TRBV27 and J usage is TRBJ2-1; no reliable D call. V lost 7 bases and J lost 5, with 15 bases in between. This CDR3 contains 14 residues. CDR1 is MNHEY and CDR2 is SMNVEV in the germline V gene (reference sequence). CDR3 nucleotide sequence: TGTGCCAGCAAAACCTTGCGTGCCGACAATGAGCAGTTCTTC. Protein: CASKTLRADNEQFF.

Only a few counts were recorded for this clone. The CDR3 DNA sequence: TGTGCCAGCAGCTCAAGCGGGAGAGTTGAGGGTGAGCAGTTCTTC. Translating gives CASSSSGRVEGEQFF. The chain links TRBV7-3 to TRBJ2-1, with 8 bases identical to TRBD2. Germline CDR1 is SGHTA and CDR2 is FQGTGA. V lost 4 bases, J lost 9 bases, and 11 bases stayed unmatched. The CDR3 sequence is 15 residues long.

The chain employs TRBV5-1 and TRBJ1-3; 10 bases map to TRBD1. V trimming: 1 base; J trimming: 4 bases; junction bases outside the gene matches: 5. Germline values: CDR1 SGHRS, CDR2 YFSETQ. The CDR3 sequence is 16 residues long. Here the CDR3 DNA reads TGCGCCAGCAGCTTGAATCCGACAGGGGGCGGAAACACCATATATTTT. Protein: CASSLNPTGGGNTIYF.

The V call is TRBV5-1, the J call TRBJ1-1; 8 bases map to TRBD1. V gave up 9 bases and J gave up 5 bases; unmatched junction bases: 3. This CDR3 has 11 residues. CDR1 is SGHRS and CDR2 is YFSETQ in the germline V gene. The CDR3 bases are TGCGCCACCAGACAGGGGACTGAAGCTTTCTTT. Translation: CATRQGTEAFF.

In its sample, this clone was seen a few times. The CDR3 bases are TGTGCCAACCAGACAGGTCTGATGAACACTGAAGCTTTCTTT. This encodes CANQTGLMNTEAFF. The rearrangement links TRBV5-8 to TRBJ1-1; TRBD1 is a possible D gene (6 bases). The CDR3 covers 14 residues. CDR1 and CDR2 (germline): SGHTS, YDEGEE. Trimming removed 9 bases from V and 0 bases from J, with 15 bases in between.

This chain links TRBV4-1 with TRBJ1-5; 7 bases line up with TRBD1. CDR3 length: 14 amino acids. The germline V gene has CDR1 MGHRA and CDR2 YSYEKL. V lost 4 bases, J lost 5 bases, and 5 bases stayed unmatched. CDR3 nucleotide sequence: TGCGCCAGCAGCCGGGCAGGGGGAGATCAGCCCCAGCATTTT. Translation gives CASSRAGGDQPQHF.

This clone came up once. The chain recombines TRBV6-5 with TRBJ2-3; weak D call: TRBD2 (5 bases). The CDR3 totals 16 residues. V was trimmed by 2 bases and J by 4 bases, leaving 16 bases between them. Germline V gene lookup returns CDR1 MNHEY and CDR2 SVGAGI. The CDR3 region has the DNA TGTGCCAGCAGTTACCAATATGGAGGAACGGCAGATACGCAGTATTTT. It translates to CASSYQYGGTADTQYF.

This clone was picked up one time. The chain links TRBV5-1 to TRBJ2-7; 11 bases align to TRBD1. CDR1 and CDR2 (germline): SGHRS, YFSETQ. The V segment lost 5 bases and the J segment 3 bases; nucleotides outside the gene matches: 4. This CDR3 has 14 amino acids. The CDR3 loop is CASRAGTGGYEQYF. The CDR3 nucleotides are TGCGCCAGCAGGGCAGGGACAGGGGGCTACGAGCAGTACTTC.

The chain has TRBV21-1 and TRBJ2-7; the table's TRBD1 call for D was not verified on the DNA. TRBV21-1 is a recognized pseudogene. There are 14 residues in the CDR3. CDR3 residues: CASTSGTESYEQYF. In DNA, the CDR3 is TGTGCCAGCACTTCCGGGACAGAATCCTACGAGCAGTACTTC.

This chain joins TRBV9 and TRBJ2-5; weak D call: TRBD2 (5 bases). V lost 0 bases and J 4 bases, leaving 10 bases between the germline ends. Germline values: CDR1 SGDLS, CDR2 YYNGEE. The CDR3 consists of 14 residues. CDR3 sequence reads: CASSVGTLLETQYF. The CDR3 region has the DNA TGTGCCAGCAGCGTAGGGACTCTCTTAGAGACCCAGTACTTC.